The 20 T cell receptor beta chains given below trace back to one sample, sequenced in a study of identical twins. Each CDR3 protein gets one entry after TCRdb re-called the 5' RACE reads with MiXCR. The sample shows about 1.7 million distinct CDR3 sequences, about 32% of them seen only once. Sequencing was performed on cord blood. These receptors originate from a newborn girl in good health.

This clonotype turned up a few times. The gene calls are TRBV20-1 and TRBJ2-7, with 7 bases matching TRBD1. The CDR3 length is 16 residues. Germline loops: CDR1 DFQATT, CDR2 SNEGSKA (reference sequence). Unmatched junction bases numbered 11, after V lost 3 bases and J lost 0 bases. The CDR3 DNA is TGCAGTGCTAGGAGCGACAGGGTTCGGGGCTCCTACGAGCAGTACTTC. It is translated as CSARSDRVRGSYEQYF.

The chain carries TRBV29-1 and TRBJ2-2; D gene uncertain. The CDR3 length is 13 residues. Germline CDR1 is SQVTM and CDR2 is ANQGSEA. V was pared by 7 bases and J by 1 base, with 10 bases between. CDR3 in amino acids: CSGSRENTGELFF. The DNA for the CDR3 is TGCAGCGGGTCTAGGGAGAACACCGGGGAGCTGTTTTTT.

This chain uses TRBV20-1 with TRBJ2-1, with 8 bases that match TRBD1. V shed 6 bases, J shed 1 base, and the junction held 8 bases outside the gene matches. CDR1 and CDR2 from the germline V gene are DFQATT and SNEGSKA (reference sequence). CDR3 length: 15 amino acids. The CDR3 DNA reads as TGCAGTGCCCCACGTGGACAGGGATCCTACAATGAGCAGTTCTTC. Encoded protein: CSAPRGQGSYNEQFF.

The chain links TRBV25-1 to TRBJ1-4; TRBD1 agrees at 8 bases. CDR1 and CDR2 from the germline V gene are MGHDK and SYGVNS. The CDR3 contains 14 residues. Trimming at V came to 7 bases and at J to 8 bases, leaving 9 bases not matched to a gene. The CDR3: CASMGDRGGEKLFF. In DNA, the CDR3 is TGTGCCAGCATGGGCGACAGGGGAGGGGAAAAACTGTTTTTT.

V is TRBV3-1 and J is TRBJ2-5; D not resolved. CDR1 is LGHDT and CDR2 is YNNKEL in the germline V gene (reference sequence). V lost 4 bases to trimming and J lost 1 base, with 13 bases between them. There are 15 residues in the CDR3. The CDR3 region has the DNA TGTGCCAGCAGCCTTCGCGGTCCAGCCCAAGAGACCCAGTACTTC. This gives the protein CASSLRGPAQETQYF.

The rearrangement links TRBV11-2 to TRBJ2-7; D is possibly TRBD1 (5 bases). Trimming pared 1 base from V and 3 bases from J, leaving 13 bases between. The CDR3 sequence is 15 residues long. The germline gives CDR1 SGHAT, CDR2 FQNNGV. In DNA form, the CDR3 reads TGTGCCAGCAGCTTAGTTCGTGGCAGGGACTACGAGCAGTACTTC. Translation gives CASSLVRGRDYEQYF.

The CDR3 DNA sequence: TGTGCCAGCAGTTCGCGAAAGGGCACGCGAGAGACCCAGTACTTC. Amino acid sequence: CASSSRKGTRETQYF. The chain employs TRBV28 and TRBJ2-5; D gene ambiguous. V lost 4 bases and J lost 4, with 16 bases in between. From germline, CDR1 is MDHEN and CDR2 SYDVKM. The CDR3 covers 15 residues.

CDR3: CSANPTSGNTDTQYF. DNA of the CDR3: TGCAGTGCTAACCCGACTAGCGGGAACACAGATACGCAGTATTTT. The rearrangement links TRBV20-1 to TRBJ2-3; 11 positions match TRBD2. The CDR3 contains 15 residues. V trimming: 4 bases; J trimming: 2 bases; junction bases outside the gene matches: 5. Germline assignment: CDR1 DFQATT and CDR2 SNEGSKA (reference sequence).

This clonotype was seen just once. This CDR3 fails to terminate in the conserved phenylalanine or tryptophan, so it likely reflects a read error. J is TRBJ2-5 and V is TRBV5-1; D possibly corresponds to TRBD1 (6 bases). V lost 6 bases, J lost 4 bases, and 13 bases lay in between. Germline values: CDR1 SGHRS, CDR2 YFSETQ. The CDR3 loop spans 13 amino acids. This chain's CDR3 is CASKLARGETQYL. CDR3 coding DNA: TGCGCCAGCAAGTTAGCCAGGGGAGAGACCCAGTACTTA.

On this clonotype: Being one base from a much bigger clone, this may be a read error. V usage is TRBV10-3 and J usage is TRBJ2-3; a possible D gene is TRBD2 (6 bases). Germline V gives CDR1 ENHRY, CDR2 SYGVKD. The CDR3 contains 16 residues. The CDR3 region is CANSESAGGTTDTQYF. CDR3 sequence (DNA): TGTGCCAACAGTGAGTCGGCCGGAGGGACCACAGATACGCAGTATTTT.

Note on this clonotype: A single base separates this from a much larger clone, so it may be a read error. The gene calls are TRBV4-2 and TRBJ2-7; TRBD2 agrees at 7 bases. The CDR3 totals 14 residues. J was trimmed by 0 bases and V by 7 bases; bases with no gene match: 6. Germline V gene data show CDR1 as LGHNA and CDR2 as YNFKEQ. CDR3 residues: CASTTASGSYEQYF. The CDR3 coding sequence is TGTGCCAGCACCACAGCTAGCGGCTCCTACGAGCAGTACTTC.

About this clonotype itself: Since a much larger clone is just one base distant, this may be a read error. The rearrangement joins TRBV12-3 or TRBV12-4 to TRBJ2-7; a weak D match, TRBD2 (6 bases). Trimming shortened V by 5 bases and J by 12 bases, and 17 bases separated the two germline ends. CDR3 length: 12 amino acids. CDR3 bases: TGTGCCAGCAGTCCCAATTGGGGGACTGGGTACTTC. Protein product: CASSPNWGTGYF.

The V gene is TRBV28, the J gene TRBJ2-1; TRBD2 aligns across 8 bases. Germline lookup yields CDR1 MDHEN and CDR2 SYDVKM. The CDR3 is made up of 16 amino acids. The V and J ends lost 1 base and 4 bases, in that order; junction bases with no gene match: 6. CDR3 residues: CASSLYGGEGYNEQFF. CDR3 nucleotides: TGTGCCAGCAGTTTATACGGGGGGGAAGGGTACAATGAGCAGTTCTTC. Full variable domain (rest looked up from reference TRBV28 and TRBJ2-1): DVKVTQSSRYLVKRTGEKVFLECVQDMDHENMFWYRQDPGLGLRLIYFSYDVKMKEKGDIPEGYSVSREKKERFSLILESASTNQTSMYLCASSLYGGEGYNEQFFGPGTRLTVL.

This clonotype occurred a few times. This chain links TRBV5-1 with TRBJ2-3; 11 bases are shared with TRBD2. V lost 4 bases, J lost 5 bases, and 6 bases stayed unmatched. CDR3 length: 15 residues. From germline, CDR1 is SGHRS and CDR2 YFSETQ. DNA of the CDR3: TGCGCCAGCAGCCCGACTAGCGGGATAGGAGATACGCAGTATTTT. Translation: CASSPTSGIGDTQYF.

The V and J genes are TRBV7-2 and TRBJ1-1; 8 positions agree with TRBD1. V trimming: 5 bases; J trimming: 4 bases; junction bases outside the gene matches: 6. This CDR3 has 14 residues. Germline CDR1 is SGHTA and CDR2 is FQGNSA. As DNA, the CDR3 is TGTGCCAGCAGCCAAAGACAGGGGTTCACTGAAGCTTTCTTT. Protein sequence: CASSQRQGFTEAFF. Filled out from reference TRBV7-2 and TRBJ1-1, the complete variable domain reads GAGVSQSPSNKVTEKGKDVELRCDPISGHTALYWYRQSLGQGLEFLIYFQGNSAPDKSGLPSDRFSAERTGGSVSTLTIQRTQQEDSAVYLCASSQRQGFTEAFFGQGTRLTVV.

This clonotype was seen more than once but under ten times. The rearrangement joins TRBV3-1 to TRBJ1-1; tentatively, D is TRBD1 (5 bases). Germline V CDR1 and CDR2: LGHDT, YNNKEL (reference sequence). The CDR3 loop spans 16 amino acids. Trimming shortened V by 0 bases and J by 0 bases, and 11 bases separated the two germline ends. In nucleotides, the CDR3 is TGTGCCAGCAGCCAAGAAGTCCGGGACGTGAACACTGAAGCTTTCTTT. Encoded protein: CASSQEVRDVNTEAFF.

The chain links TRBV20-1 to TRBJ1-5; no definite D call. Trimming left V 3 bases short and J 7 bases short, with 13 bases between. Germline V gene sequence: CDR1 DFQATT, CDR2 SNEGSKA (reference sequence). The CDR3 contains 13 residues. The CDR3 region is CSAREVAEQPQHF. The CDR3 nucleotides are TGCAGTGCTAGGGAGGTGGCAGAGCAGCCCCAGCATTTT.

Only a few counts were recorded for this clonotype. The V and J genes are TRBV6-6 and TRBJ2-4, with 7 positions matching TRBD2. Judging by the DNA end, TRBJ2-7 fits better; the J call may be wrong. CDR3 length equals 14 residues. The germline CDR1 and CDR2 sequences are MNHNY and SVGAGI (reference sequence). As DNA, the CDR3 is TGTGCCAGCAGGAGACTAGCTTTCTCCTACGAGCAGTACTTC. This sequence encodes CASRRLAFSYEQYF.

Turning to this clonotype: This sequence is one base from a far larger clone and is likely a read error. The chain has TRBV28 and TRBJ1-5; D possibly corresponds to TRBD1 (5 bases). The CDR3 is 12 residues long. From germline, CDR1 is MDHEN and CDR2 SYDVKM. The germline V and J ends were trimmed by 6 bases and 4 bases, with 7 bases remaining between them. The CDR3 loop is CASRTENQPQHF. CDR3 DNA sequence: TGTGCCAGCAGGACAGAGAATCAGCCCCAGCATTTT.

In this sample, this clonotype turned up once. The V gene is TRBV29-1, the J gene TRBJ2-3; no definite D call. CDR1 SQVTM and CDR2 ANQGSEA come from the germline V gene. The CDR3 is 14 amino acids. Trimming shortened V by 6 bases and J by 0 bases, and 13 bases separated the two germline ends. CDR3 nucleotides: TGCAGCGTCCTAGGTACAACTAGCACAGATACGCAGTATTTT. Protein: CSVLGTTSTDTQYF.